This T cell receptor (beta chain) came from a study of T cell responses to AZD1222 COVID-19 vaccine (dated by TCRdb to about 2021). Background on the whole study: TCR sequencing covered over 230 trial participants: 207 given two doses of AZD1222 and 26 given two doses of MenACWY control vaccine. Trial participants were enrolled by age into 18-55, 56-69 and 70-plus year subgroups, with about 150, 28 and 57 TCR-sequenced participants respectively. What the research found in general, with its limitations: Because no day 14 peak-response samples were available, repertoires were characterized only after the peak T cell response. Most participants were white British and females outnumbered males, and the authors suggested that clonal diversity may have been underestimated. The whole spike protein was spanned by vaccine-associated CD4 TCRs, and dominant responses were seen in regions 160-218 and 743-854. Conclusions about previously exposed vaccinees were limited because only six AZD1222 recipients were SARS-CoV-2 seropositive at baseline. Reportedly, almost half of the unique spike-specific TCRs recognized epitopes lying outside the regions that are mutated in the B.1.351 and B.1.1.7 variants. After two AZD1222 doses, spike-specific TCR breadth and depth were significantly higher than at day 0 and than in MenACWY recipients. In the small 56-69-year group, the increase in depth fell short of significance, most likely because of low power.

Turning to this clone: What antigen it recognizes has not been identified. One base away there is no much larger clone; base qualities are not given.

The CDR3 regions of human TCRbeta chains were subjected to immunosequencing. The original pipeline was this. TCRs in the repertoires were matched against a reference library of SARS-CoV-2-specific TCRs that had been generated with the MIRA antigen-specificity platform. Breadth meant the fraction of unique TCRs that were SARS-CoV-2-associated, whereas depth meant the fraction of total T cells that were SARS-CoV-2-associated. Using the MIRA data, every spike-specific TCR was mapped to the spike region that the TCR reacted to and assigned to either a CD4 or a CD8 class. Log10-transformed breadth and depth values were compared by one-way ANOVA with Sidak's multiple comparisons tests. TCRdb carries this immuneACCESS record with in-frame sequences only. Its versions omit some clonotypes, under half of them owing to an unresolved V gene in the studies checked, with the rest unexplained. That table gives V, J and clone size, and the DNA gave D and trimming. The sample table contains about 150,000 clones; only one count was recorded for 87% of them. Approximately 9% of the sample goes to the ten largest clones.

Taken with the paper, the label for time point translates to: about 28 days (+/-7) after the second vaccine dose. Because spike-specific TCR depth and breadth did not differ between the two schedules, AZD1222 recipients who got a second dose at roughly 4 weeks were pooled with those who got a second dose at roughly 12 weeks. Vaccinee samples came from UK trials COV001 and COV002, including a single-blind randomized controlled phase 2/3 trial of AZD1222 (ChAdOx1 nCoV-19) in healthy adults. For TCRbeta chain sequencing, PBMC samples from trial participants were taken at day 0 and at day 28 after the second dose. Based on the germline V gene (reference sequence), the CDR1 and CDR2 sequences are MNHEY and SMNVEV. The CDR3 goes from the cysteine to the phenylalanine over 15 residues. The retained sequence is limited to the CDR3, 45 bases, with the frame set at the first base. V lost 4 bases and J lost 1 base; the stretch between them is 11 bases long.

The sequenced sample was peripheral blood, obtained 28 days after the second AZD1222 dose. The chain is encoded by TRBV27 joined to TRBJ1-5; possibly the D gene is TRBD1, per 6 matching bases. The source is an adult who received the AZD1222 COVID-19 vaccine. The DNA is as follows: TGTGCCAGCAGTTCCGACAGGAGAAGCAATCAGCCCCAGCATTTT. Translated, this is CASSSDRRSNQPQHF.